One TCR beta chain is described in this entry. What it recognizes is unknown. Read data end 3 residues before the CDR3 end; the end is taken from the germline J gene. This sample was included in a study of T cells in women clearing cervical HPV infection. Notes on the study in general: TRBV6-7 abundance was lower in cases than controls (around 0.11% versus 0.16%).

The repertoire was sequenced with immunoSEQ multiplex PCR; TCRdb's copy has only in-frame clones and lacks some. Here the sample table reports approximately 21,000 clones. The germline gives CDR1 SGHTA, CDR2 FQGTGA. The CDR3 is 13 residues long. This TCR was recovered from a woman aged 18 to 75 with a cervical HPV16 infection that either progressed to CIN3+ or cleared (not recorded which). The source material was blood buffy coat. This chain joins TRBV7-3 and TRBJ2-4; TRBD2 is a possible D gene (5 bases). The DNA read from the CDR3 is TGTGCCAGCAGCTTTACAGACTACCATGGT. This codes for CASSFTDYHG. The entire CDR3 is CASSFTDYHGQYF.